The clone carrying this T cell receptor (beta chain) was seen repeatedly, ten times or more. Its target is not known. The sample originates from a study of Graves' ophthalmopathy and Graves' hyperthyroidism. Broader study findings: The authors also found most expanded thyroid clonotypes above 0.001 frequency in blood. In separating ophthalmopathy from stable hyperthyroidism, a 13-signature model achieved approximately 91% sensitivity and 81.08% specificity. The model achieved under 71% sensitivity and 72.22% specificity for ophthalmopathy progression.

CDR3 length: 11 amino acids. Germline CDR1 and CDR2: MNHEY and SVGAGI. The V and J ends lost 5 bases and 12 bases respectively, with 14 bases between them. Using RNA transcripts, the TCR beta CDR3 regions were amplified. First-round RT-PCR used HTBI primers; second-round multiplex PCR followed. From the multiplex PCR reads, TCRdb called clonotypes with MiXCR, one entry per CDR3 protein. Among 350,000 to 400,000 distinct CDR3 sequences listed, 18% were seen once. The TCR originated in a woman aged 18 to 35 with Graves' ophthalmopathy. The sample taken for sequencing was peripheral blood. This chain joins TRBV6-5 and TRBJ2-7; D may be TRBD1 (6 bases). The CDR3 DNA is TGTGCCAGCAGTCCTACAGGGACGTGGTACTTC. It translates to CASSPTGTWYF.